Sequencing of this TCR beta chain was carried out in a study of PD-1 blockade in classical Hodgkin lymphoma. Method: immunoSEQ multiplex PCR; TCRdb's copy keeps in-frame clones and lacks some. The sample carries 30,000 to 40,000 clones, around 89% recorded once. Study results and caveats: When set against healthy donors, newly diagnosed patients were reported to show lower baseline TCR diversity. Why repertoires differed is undefined; disease activity or prior therapy possibly contributed.

The time point: newly diagnosed, previously untreated cHL patient sample. Magnetic negative selection purified CD4+ T cells from thawed PBMCs. Untreated, newly diagnosed classical Hodgkin lymphoma PBMCs served for comparison. With regard to this clone: Its specificity is not known.

In germline, CDR1 is SGHVS, CDR2 FQNEAQ. The CDR3 is made up of 15 amino acids. V lost 1 base to trimming and J lost 4 bases; unmatched junction nucleotides: 7. The chain uses TRBV7-8 and TRBJ2-7, with TRBD2 matching 7 bases. This clonotype was obtained from a human donor with classical Hodgkin lymphoma. The sequenced sample consisted of CD4+ T cells from blood. The chain's CDR3 is CASSLVGGGSYEQYF. The CDR3 DNA reads as TGTGCCAGCAGCTTAGTGGGCGGGGGATCGTACGAGCAGTACTTC.